This T cell receptor (beta chain) stems from a study of CD8 T cells in ankylosing spondylitis. Researchers built TCR beta libraries using quantitative 5'-RACE with molecular barcodes. A single record per CDR3 protein comes from TCRdb applying MiXCR to the 5' RACE reads. The table has under 250,000 distinct CDR3 sequences, more than 25% seen once. CDR3 length: 12 residues. Trimming cost V 5 bases and J 1 base, with 8 bases left between them. CDR1 and CDR2 from the germline V gene are DFQATT and SNEGSKA (reference sequence). This sequence originates from a male donor with ankylosing spondylitis or in good health (not recorded which). The chain joins TRBV20-1 to TRBJ1-1; the D is unclear. The source material was blood, either unsorted or a sorted T cell fraction (not recorded which). The CDR3 nucleotides read TGCAGTGCTCAAGTGTGGAACACTGAAGCTTTCTTT. Protein: CSAQVWNTEAFF.